Below, 3 T cell receptor beta chains from the same sample are listed, as sequenced in a study of blood T cell repertoires in COVID-19. TCRdb's copy holds only in-frame clones and misses some; the assay was immunoSEQ multiplex PCR. The table lists tens of thousands of clones, around 85% of them singletons. Input material: peripheral blood. These TCRs come from a man between 70 and 80 years old with acute or convalescent COVID-19.

This clone was counted a few times. The chain is built from TRBV9 and TRBJ1-1; 9 bases are shared with TRBD1. Germline trimming cut 4 bases from V and 2 bases from J; bases unmatched to any gene: 9. Germline V gene sequence: CDR1 SGDLS, CDR2 YYNGEE. This CDR3 is 16 amino acids long. The CDR3 nucleotides read TGTGCCAGCAGCTCCACCCGGGACAGGGTTAACACTGAAGCTTTCTTT. It translates to CASSSTRDRVNTEAFF.

V usage is TRBV5-6 and J usage is TRBJ1-2, with a tentative D call TRBD1 (6 bases). Looked up from germline, CDR1 is SGHDT and CDR2 is YYEEEE. V was shortened by 0 bases and J by 2 bases, with 8 bases between the two germline ends. This CDR3 is built from 14 residues. CDR3 bases: TGTGCCAGCAGCTTGGCAGACAGGAACTATGGCTACACCTTC. Translation: CASSLADRNYGYTF. Looking up the rest from reference TRBV5-6 and TRBJ1-2 gives the full variable domain: DAGVTQSPTHLIKTRGQQVTLRCSPKSGHDTVSWYQQALGQGPQFIFQYYEEEERQRGNFPDRFSGHQFPNYSSELNVNALLLGDSALYLCASSLADRNYGYTFGSGTRLTVV.

J is TRBJ2-6 and V is TRBV14; 8 bases line up with TRBD1. Germline CDR1 is SGHDN and CDR2 is FVKESK. V shed 4 bases, J shed 0 bases, and the junction held 8 bases outside the gene matches. The CDR3 sequence is 18 residues long. CDR3 region: CASSRTGGRNSGANVLTF. The CDR3 nucleotides are TGTGCCAGCAGCCGAACAGGGGGTAGGAACTCTGGGGCCAACGTCCTGACTTTC.